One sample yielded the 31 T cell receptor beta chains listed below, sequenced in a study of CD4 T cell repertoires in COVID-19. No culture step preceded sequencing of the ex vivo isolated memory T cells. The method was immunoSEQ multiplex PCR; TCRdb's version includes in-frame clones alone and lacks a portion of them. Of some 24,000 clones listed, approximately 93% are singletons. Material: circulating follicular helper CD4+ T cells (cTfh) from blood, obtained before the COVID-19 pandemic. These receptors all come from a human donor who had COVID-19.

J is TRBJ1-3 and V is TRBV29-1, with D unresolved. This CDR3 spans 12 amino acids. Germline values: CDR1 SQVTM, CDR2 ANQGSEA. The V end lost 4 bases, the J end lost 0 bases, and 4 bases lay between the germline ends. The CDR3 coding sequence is TGCAGCGTTGCCGTCTCTGGAAACACCATATATTTT. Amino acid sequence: CSVAVSGNTIYF.

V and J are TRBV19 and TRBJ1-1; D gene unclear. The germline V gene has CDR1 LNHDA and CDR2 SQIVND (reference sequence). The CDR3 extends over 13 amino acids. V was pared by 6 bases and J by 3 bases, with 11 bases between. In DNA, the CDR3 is TGTGCCAGTAGCGACACGAAATACACTGAAGCTTTCTTT. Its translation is CASSDTKYTEAFF.

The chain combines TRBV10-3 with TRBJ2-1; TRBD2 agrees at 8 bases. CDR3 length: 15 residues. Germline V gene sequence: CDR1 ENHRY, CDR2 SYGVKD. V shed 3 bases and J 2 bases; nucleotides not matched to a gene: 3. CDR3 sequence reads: CAISEGSGAYNEQFF. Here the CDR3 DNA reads TGTGCCATCAGTGAAGGTAGCGGGGCCTACAATGAGCAGTTCTTC.

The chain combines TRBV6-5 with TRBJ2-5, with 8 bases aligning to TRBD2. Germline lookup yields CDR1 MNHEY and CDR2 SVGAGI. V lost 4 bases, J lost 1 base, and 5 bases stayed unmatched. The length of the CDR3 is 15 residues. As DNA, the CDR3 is TGTGCCAGCAGTTCCCAGCGGGGGATCCAAGAGACCCAGTACTTC. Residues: CASSSQRGIQETQYF.

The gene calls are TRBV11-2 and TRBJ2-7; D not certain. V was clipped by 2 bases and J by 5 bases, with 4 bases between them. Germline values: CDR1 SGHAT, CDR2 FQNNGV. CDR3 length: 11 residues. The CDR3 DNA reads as TGTGCCAGCAGCTTATCGGACGAGCAGTACTTC. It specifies CASSLSDEQYF.

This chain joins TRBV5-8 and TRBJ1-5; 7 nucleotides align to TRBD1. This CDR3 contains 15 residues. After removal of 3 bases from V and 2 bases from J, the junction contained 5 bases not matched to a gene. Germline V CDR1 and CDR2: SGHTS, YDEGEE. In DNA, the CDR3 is TGTGCCAGCAGCTCGACAGGGTTGGGCAATCAGCCCCAGCATTTT. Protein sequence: CASSSTGLGNQPQHF.

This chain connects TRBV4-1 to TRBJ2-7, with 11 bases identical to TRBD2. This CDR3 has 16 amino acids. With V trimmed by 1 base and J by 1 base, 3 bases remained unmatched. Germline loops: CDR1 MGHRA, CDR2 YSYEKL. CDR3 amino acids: CASSQVVAGGSYEQYF. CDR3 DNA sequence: TGCGCCAGCAGCCAAGTAGTAGCGGGGGGGTCCTACGAGCAGTACTTC.

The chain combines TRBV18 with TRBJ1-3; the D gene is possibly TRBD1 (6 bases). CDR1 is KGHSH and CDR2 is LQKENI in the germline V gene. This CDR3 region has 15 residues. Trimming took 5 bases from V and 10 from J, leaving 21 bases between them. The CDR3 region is CASSNSAGTSRTIYF. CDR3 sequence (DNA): TGTGCCAGCTCAAATTCGGCAGGGACATCCCGTACCATATATTTT.

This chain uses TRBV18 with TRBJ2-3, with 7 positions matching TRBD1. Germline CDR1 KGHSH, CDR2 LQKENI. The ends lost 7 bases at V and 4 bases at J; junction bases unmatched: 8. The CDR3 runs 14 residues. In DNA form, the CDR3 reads TGTGCCAGCTTTCAGGACAGGAAGTCAGATACGCAGTATTTT. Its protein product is CASFQDRKSDTQYF.

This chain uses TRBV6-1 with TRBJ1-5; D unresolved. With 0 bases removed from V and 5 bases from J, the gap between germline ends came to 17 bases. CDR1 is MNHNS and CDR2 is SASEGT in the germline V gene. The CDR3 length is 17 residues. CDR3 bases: TGTGCCAGCAGTGAAGCAAGGTTTTTTTTCGGGGATCAGCCCCAGCATTTT. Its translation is CASSEARFFFGDQPQHF.

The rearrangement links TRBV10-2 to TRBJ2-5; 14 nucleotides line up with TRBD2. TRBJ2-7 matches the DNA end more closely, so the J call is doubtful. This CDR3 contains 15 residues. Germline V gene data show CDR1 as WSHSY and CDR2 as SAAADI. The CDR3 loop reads CASFTGTSGGYEQYF. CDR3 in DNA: TGCGCCAGCTTCACCGGGACTAGCGGGGGCTACGAGCAGTACTTC.

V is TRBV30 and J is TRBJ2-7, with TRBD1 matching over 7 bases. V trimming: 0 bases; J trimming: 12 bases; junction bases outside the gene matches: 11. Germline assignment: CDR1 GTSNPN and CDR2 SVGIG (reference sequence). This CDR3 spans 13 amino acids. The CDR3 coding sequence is TGTGCCTGGAGTGTACGAGGGGGCACCGAGACGTACTTC. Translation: CAWSVRGGTETYF.

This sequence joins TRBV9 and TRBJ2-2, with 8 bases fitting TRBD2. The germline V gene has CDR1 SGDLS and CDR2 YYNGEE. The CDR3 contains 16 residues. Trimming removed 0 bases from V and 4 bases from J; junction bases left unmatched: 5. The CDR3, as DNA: TGTGCCAGCAGCGTAGCTGCAACTAGCGGCACCGGGGAGCTGTTTTTT. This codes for CASSVAATSGTGELFF.

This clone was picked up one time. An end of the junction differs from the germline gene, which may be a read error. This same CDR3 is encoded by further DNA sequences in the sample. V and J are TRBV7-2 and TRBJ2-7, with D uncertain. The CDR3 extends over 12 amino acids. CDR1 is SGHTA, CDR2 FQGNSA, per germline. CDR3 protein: CASSYSSYEQYF. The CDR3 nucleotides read TGTGCCAGCAGCTACAGCTCCTACGAGCAATACTTC.

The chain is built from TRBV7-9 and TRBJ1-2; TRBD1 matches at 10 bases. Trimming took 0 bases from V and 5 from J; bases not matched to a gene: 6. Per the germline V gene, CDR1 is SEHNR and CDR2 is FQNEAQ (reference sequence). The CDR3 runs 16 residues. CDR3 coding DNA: TGTGCCAGCAGCTTAGCTCAGGGACAGGGGCAGTATGGCTACACCTTC. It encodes CASSLAQGQGQYGYTF. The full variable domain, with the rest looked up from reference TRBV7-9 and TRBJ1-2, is DTGVSQNPRHKITKRGQNVTFRCDPISEHNRLYWYRQTLGQGPEFLTYFQNEAQLEKSRLLSDRFSAERPKGSFSTLEIQRTEQGDSAMYLCASSLAQGQGQYGYTFGSGTRLTVV.

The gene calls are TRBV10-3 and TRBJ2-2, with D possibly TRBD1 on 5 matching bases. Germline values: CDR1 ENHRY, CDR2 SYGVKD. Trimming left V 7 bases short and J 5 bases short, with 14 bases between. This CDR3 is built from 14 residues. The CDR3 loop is CAITGQGGTGELFF. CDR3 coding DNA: TGTGCCATCACAGGCCAGGGTGGGACCGGGGAGCTGTTTTTT.

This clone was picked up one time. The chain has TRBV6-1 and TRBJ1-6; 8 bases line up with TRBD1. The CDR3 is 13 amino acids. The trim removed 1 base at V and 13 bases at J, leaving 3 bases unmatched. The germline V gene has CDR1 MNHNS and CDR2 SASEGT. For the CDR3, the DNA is TGTGCCAGCAGTGAAGTGGGACAGGCCCCCCTCCACTTT. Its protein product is CASSEVGQAPLHF.

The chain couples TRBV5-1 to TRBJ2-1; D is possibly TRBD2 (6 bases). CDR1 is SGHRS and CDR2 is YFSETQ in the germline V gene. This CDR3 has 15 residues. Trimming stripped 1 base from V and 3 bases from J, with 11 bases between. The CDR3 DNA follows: TGCGCCAGCAGCTTGACGGGGGTGAACTACAATGAGCAGTTCTTC. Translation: CASSLTGVNYNEQFF.

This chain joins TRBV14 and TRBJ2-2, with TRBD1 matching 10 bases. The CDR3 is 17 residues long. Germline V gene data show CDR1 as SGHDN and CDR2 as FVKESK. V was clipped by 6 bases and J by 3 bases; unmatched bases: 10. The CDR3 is CASSQTGGIYDTGELFF. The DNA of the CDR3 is TGTGCCAGCAGTCAGACAGGGGGCATTTATGACACCGGGGAGCTGTTTTTT.

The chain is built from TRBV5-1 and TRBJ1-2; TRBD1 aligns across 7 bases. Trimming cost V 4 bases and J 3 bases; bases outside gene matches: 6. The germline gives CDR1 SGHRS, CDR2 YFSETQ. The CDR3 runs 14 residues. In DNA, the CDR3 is TGCGCCAGCAGCGGAACCGGGACAGACTATGGCTACACCTTC. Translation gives CASSGTGTDYGYTF.

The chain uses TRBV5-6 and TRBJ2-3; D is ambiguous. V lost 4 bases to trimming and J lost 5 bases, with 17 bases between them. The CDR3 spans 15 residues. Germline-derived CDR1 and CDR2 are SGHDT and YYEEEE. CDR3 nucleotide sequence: TGTGCCAGCAGCCGCTTCGACCTGTCAGGAGATACGCAGTATTTT. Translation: CASSRFDLSGDTQYF.

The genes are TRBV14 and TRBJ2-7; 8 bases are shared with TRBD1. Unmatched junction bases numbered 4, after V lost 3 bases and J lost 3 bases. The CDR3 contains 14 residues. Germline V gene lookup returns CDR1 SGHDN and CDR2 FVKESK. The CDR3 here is CASSQDGQGYEQYF. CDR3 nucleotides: TGTGCCAGCAGCCAGGATGGACAGGGCTACGAGCAGTACTTC.

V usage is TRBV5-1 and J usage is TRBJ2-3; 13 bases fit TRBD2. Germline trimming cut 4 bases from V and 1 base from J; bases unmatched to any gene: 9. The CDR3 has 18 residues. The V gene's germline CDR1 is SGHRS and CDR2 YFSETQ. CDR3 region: CASSTTSGGAAGTDTQYF. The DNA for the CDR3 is TGCGCCAGCAGCACAACTAGCGGGGGGGCAGCCGGCACAGATACGCAGTATTTT. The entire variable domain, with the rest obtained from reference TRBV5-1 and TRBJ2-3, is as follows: KAGVTQTPRYLIKTRGQQVTLSCSPISGHRSVSWYQQTPGQGLQFLFEYFSETQRNKGNFPGRFSGRQFSNSRSEMNVSTLELGDSALYLCASSTTSGGAAGTDTQYFGPGTRLTVL.

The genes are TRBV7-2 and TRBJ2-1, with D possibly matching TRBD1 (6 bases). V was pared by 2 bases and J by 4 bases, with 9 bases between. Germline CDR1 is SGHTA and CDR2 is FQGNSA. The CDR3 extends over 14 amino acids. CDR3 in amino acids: CASSLPTGYNEQFF. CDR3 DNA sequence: TGTGCCAGCAGCTTACCCACAGGGTACAATGAGCAGTTCTTC. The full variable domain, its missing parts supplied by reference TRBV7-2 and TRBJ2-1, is GAGVSQSPSNKVTEKGKDVELRCDPISGHTALYWYRQSLGQGLEFLIYFQGNSAPDKSGLPSDRFSAERTGGSVSTLTIQRTQQEDSAVYLCASSLPTGYNEQFFGPGTRLTVL.

The CDR3 sequence: CASSYRGDSPTYGYTF. Here the CDR3 DNA reads TGTGCCAGCAGTTACCGTGGGGACAGCCCTACCTATGGCTACACCTTC. V is TRBV6-6 and J is TRBJ1-2, with 7 bases aligning to TRBD1. The length of the CDR3 is 16 residues. J was trimmed by 4 bases and V by 2 bases; bases with no gene match: 10. From germline, CDR1 is MNHNY and CDR2 SVGAGI (reference sequence).

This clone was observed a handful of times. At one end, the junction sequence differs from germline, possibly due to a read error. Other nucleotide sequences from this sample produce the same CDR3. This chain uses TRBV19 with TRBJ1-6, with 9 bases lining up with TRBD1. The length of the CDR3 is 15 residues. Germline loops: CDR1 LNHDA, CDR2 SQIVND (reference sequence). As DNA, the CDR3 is TGTGCCAGTAGTACATCCGGGACAGGGAATTCCCCCCTCCACTTT. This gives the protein CASSTSGTGNSPLHF.

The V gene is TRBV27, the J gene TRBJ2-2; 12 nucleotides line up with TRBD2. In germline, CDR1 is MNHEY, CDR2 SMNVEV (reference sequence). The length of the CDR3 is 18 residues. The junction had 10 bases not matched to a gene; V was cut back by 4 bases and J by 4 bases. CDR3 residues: CASSSRPSGRAGTGELFF. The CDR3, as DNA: TGTGCCAGCAGTTCAAGACCTAGCGGGAGGGCCGGCACCGGGGAGCTGTTTTTT.

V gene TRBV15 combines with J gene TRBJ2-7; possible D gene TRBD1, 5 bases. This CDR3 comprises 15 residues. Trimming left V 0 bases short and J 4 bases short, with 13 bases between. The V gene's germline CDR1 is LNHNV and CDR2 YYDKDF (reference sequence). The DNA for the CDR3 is TGTGCCACCAGCAGAGATCAAGGGGCGTGGTACGAGCAGTACTTC. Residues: CATSRDQGAWYEQYF.

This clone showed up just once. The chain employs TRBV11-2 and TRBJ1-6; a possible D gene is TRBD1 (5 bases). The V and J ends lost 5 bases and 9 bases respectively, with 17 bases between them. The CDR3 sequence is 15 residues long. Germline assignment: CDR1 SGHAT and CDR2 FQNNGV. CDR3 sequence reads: CASSPRLQGTSPLHF. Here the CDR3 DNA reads TGTGCCAGCAGCCCCCGATTGCAGGGTACTTCACCCCTCCACTTT.

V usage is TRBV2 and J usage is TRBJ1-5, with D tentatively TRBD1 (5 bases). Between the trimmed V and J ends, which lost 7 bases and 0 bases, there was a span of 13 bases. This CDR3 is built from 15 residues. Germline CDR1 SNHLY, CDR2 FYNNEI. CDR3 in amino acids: CASKVSGDSNQPQHF. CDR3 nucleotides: TGTGCCAGCAAGGTATCGGGGGATAGCAATCAGCCCCAGCATTTT.

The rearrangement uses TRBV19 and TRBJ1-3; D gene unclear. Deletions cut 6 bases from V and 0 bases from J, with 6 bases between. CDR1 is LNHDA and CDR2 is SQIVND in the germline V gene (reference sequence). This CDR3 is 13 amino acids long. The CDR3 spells CASRAHSGNTIYF. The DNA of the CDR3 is TGTGCCAGTAGAGCCCACTCTGGAAACACCATATATTTT. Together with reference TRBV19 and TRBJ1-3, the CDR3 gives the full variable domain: DGGITQSPKYLFRKEGQNVTLSCEQNLNHDAMYWYRQDPGQGLRLIYYSQIVNDFQKGDIAEGYSVSREKKESFPLTVTSAQKNPTAFYLCASRAHSGNTIYFGEGSWLTVV.